Each of the 18 T cell receptor beta chains below was sequenced from the same sample in a study of cytomegalovirus exposure and HLA in healthy donors. PCR was performed using 60 Vbeta and 13 Jbeta primers. Some clones are missing from TCRdb's copy, which holds only in-frame ones; the method was immunoSEQ multiplex PCR. The table records over 150,000 clones, almost 80% of them present only once. The sample was PBMCs. The receptor source for this set is a woman aged 18-29 years in good health and CMV-seronegative.

This chain joins TRBV5-6 and TRBJ1-2; 8 bases fit TRBD1. V trimming: 3 bases; J trimming: 0 bases; junction bases outside the gene matches: 7. CDR3 length: 16 residues. Germline V gene sequence: CDR1 SGHDT, CDR2 YYEEEE. This CDR3 reads CASSSGTGASNYGYTF. In DNA form, the CDR3 reads TGTGCCAGCAGCTCCGGGACAGGAGCTTCTAACTATGGCTACACCTTC.

This chain uses TRBV6-5 with TRBJ2-3; weak D call: TRBD1 (5 bases). This CDR3 has 13 residues. Germline CDR1 MNHEY, CDR2 SVGAGI. V lost 6 bases, J lost 1 base, and 8 bases lay in between. The chain's CDR3 is CASRLQGTDTQYF. The CDR3 DNA sequence: TGTGCCAGCAGACTACAGGGCACAGATACGCAGTATTTT.

J is TRBJ1-2 and V is TRBV28, with D perhaps matching TRBD1 (6 bases). Per the germline V gene, CDR1 is MDHEN and CDR2 is SYDVKM. The V end lost 5 bases, the J end lost 0 bases, and 19 bases lay between the germline ends. The CDR3 length is 17 residues. CDR3 DNA sequence: TGTGCCAGCAGTACGATTGGGGGGGCTAGAACTAACTATGGCTACACCTTC. Residues: CASSTIGGARTNYGYTF.

The J gene is TRBJ1-5, the V gene TRBV27; D is unresolved. The CDR3 totals 15 residues. The ends were cut back, 3 bases at V and 0 bases at J, with 9 bases in the middle. Germline lookup yields CDR1 MNHEY and CDR2 SMNVEV (reference sequence). The CDR3 sequence: CASSLRGTSNQPQHF. The CDR3 nucleotides are TGTGCCAGCAGTTTGAGAGGAACTAGCAATCAGCCCCAGCATTTT.

This rearrangement joins TRBV5-8 to TRBJ2-7, with 8 positions matching TRBD1. V gave up 6 bases and J gave up 4 bases; unmatched junction bases: 9. Germline loops: CDR1 SGHTS, CDR2 YDEGEE. This CDR3 region has 14 residues. Here the CDR3 reads CASTIRRGRYEQYF. CDR3 coding DNA: TGTGCCAGCACCATCCGCAGGGGGCGGTACGAGCAGTACTTC.

This chain joins TRBV28 and TRBJ1-5, with D uncertain. The CDR3 consists of 13 residues. CDR1 MDHEN and CDR2 SYDVKM come from the germline V gene. The germline V and J ends were trimmed by 7 bases and 9 bases, with 16 bases remaining between them. The chain's CDR3 is CASKEGGERPQHF. In nucleotides, the CDR3 is TGTGCCAGCAAGGAAGGCGGCGAGCGGCCCCAGCATTTT.

V gene TRBV19 combines with J gene TRBJ2-3; TRBD1 agrees at 11 bases. The V gene's germline CDR1 is LNHDA and CDR2 SQIVND (reference sequence). There are 15 residues in the CDR3. Trimming at V came to 6 bases and at J to 7 bases, leaving 9 bases not matched to a gene. CDR3 in amino acids: CASRPPGQGAYTQYF. CDR3 nucleotides: TGTGCCAGTAGACCACCCGGACAGGGGGCGTATACGCAGTATTTT.

The chain carries TRBV6-5 and TRBJ2-5; TRBD1 might be the D (7 bases). CDR1 and CDR2 (germline): MNHEY, SVGAGI. CDR3 length: 15 amino acids. Trimming left V 4 bases short and J 1 base short, with 13 bases between. The CDR3 nucleotides are TGTGCCAGCAGTTTCGGAGGGGGCACCCAAGAGACCCAGTACTTC. This encodes CASSFGGGTQETQYF.

The gene calls are TRBV4-1 and TRBJ1-2; D is undetermined. The CDR3 spans 15 residues. With 0 bases removed from V and 8 bases from J, the gap between germline ends came to 16 bases. The germline gives CDR1 MGHRA, CDR2 YSYEKL. CDR3 nucleotides: TGCGCCAGCAGCCAAGATACATCCCCGGCTAGGGGCTACACCTTC. Its translation is CASSQDTSPARGYTF.

The chain couples TRBV6-6 to TRBJ1-6; D unclear. Trimming pared 5 bases from V and 0 bases from J, leaving 8 bases between. The germline CDR1 and CDR2 sequences are MNHNY and SVGAGI (reference sequence). This CDR3 comprises 15 residues. The CDR3 sequence: CASSPQNSYNSPLHF. The CDR3 DNA sequence: TGTGCCAGCAGTCCCCAGAACTCCTATAATTCACCCCTCCACTTT.

The chain joins TRBV5-4 to TRBJ2-7, with 9 bases matching TRBD2. V lost 9 bases to trimming and J lost 4 bases; unmatched junction nucleotides: 11. Per germline, CDR1 SGHNT and CDR2 YYREEE (reference sequence). This CDR3 has 14 residues. The CDR3 reads CATQVGGGEYEQYF. The CDR3 coding sequence is TGTGCCACCCAGGTTGGCGGGGGGGAATACGAGCAGTACTTC.

This clone was picked up one time. CDR3 coding DNA: TGTGCCAGCAGTTTAATCGCGGGCATGAACACTGAAGCTTTCTTT. Its protein is CASSLIAGMNTEAFF. This chain links TRBV28 with TRBJ1-1; D unresolved. The germline V and J ends were trimmed by 2 bases and 0 bases, with 10 bases remaining between them. The CDR3 is 15 amino acids. Germline-derived CDR1 and CDR2 are MDHEN and SYDVKM.

This chain uses TRBV5-6 with TRBJ1-2, with 9 bases aligning to TRBD1. From germline, CDR1 is SGHDT and CDR2 YYEEEE. The CDR3 totals 14 residues. The V and J ends lost 4 bases and 3 bases, in that order; junction bases with no gene match: 4. CDR3: CASSRQGEYYGYTF. CDR3 bases: TGTGCCAGCAGCAGACAGGGGGAGTACTATGGCTACACCTTC.

This clone was observed a few times. V gene TRBV5-6 combines with J gene TRBJ1-5; a weak D match, TRBD1 (5 bases). The germline gives CDR1 SGHDT, CDR2 YYEEEE. The CDR3 totals 16 residues. V dropped 4 bases and J dropped 0 bases, with 14 bases sitting between them. The CDR3 DNA reads as TGTGCCAGCAGCCTTAGGACACCGTATAGCAATCAGCCCCAGCATTTT. Translated: CASSLRTPYSNQPQHF.

The gene calls are TRBV28 and TRBJ2-1; D may be TRBD2 (6 bases). This CDR3 is 12 amino acids long. Germline loops: CDR1 MDHEN, CDR2 SYDVKM. The V end was cut by 5 bases, the J end by 10 bases, with 12 bases between. DNA of the CDR3: TGTGCCAGCAGTCCCCCGGGGGTAGAGCAGTTCTTC. Protein product: CASSPPGVEQFF.

This chain connects TRBV7-6 to TRBJ2-2; 8 nucleotides agree with TRBD2. Germline V CDR1 and CDR2: SGHVS, FNYEAQ. V shed 3 bases, J shed 1 base, and the junction held 7 bases outside the gene matches. This CDR3 region has 17 residues. Here the CDR3 DNA reads TGTGCCAGCAGCTTCGGAGCGGGAGTACGGAACACCGGGGAGCTGTTTTTT. Its protein is CASSFGAGVRNTGELFF.

The chain joins TRBV5-1 to TRBJ1-1; 10 bases line up with TRBD1. The V gene's germline CDR1 is SGHRS and CDR2 YFSETQ. The V segment lost 4 bases and the J segment 6 bases; nucleotides outside the gene matches: 18. The CDR3 is made up of 18 amino acids. The CDR3 coding sequence is TGCGCCAGCAGCCAAGCCGGGACAGGGGTAAAAATTTATTCTGAAGCTTTCTTT. As protein: CASSQAGTGVKIYSEAFF.

The chain carries TRBV5-1 and TRBJ2-7, with D tentatively TRBD1 (5 bases). Trimming took 4 bases from V and 6 from J, leaving 17 bases between them. Germline CDR1 SGHRS, CDR2 YFSETQ. This CDR3 has 14 residues. The CDR3 bases are TGCGCCAGCAGCCAACTGGACAAGGGTCGCGAGCAGTACTTC. Translation gives CASSQLDKGREQYF.